Listed here are 3 T cell receptor beta chains from one sample, sequenced in a study of tumor-infiltrating lymphocytes in primary liver carcinoma. The researchers obtained blood RNA from unsorted whole blood and also extracted germline DNA. The authors made TCR beta cDNA from roughly 480 ng total RNA with a constant-region primer. ARM-PCR was slightly modified, and three nested multiplex PCR rounds with it gave rise to the TCR beta libraries. The first two PCR rounds used TRBV1-TRBV30 forward primers with a C-beta reverse primer, 9 to 11 cycles each. In TCRdb, the multiplex PCR reads were re-called with MiXCR into one record per CDR3 protein. The table includes about 320,000 distinct CDR3 sequences, 65% detected once. The material sequenced was peripheral blood. These TCRs come from a man aged 40-55 years with primary liver carcinoma and hepatitis B virus infection.

This clonotype was detected only a few times. The chain employs TRBV6-2 or TRBV6-3 and TRBJ2-5, with 10 positions matching TRBD1. This CDR3 spans 15 amino acids. Germline trimming cut 5 bases from V and 1 base from J; bases unmatched to any gene: 4. CDR1 is MNHEY and CDR2 is SVGEGT in the germline V gene. The CDR3 is CASSNRDRGQETQYF. The CDR3 coding sequence is TGTGCCAGCAGTAACCGGGACAGGGGCCAAGAGACCCAGTACTTC.

The chain carries TRBV6-2 or TRBV6-3 and TRBJ2-2, with no clear D. The CDR3 extends over 16 amino acids. The ends were cut back, 7 bases at V and 4 bases at J, with 19 bases in the middle. The V gene's germline CDR1 is MNHEY and CDR2 SVGEGT. The CDR3 DNA follows: TGTGCCAGCACCCACGGTCTAGTGGTCCTCACCGGGGAGCTGTTTTTT. This encodes CASTHGLVVLTGELFF.

Concerning this clonotype itself: One end of the junction fails to match germline, which may point to a read error. The chain recombines TRBV28 with TRBJ2-5; TRBD2 agrees at 12 bases. Germline V gene sequence: CDR1 MDHEN, CDR2 SYDVKM. CDR3 length equals 15 residues. The CDR3 nucleotides are TGTGCCTGCAGTAGGACTAGCGGGGATCAAGAGACCCAGTACTTC. Amino acid sequence: CACSRTSGDQETQYF.